The rows below give T cell receptor beta chains drawn from one sample of a study of blood T cells in healthy people across ages. TCRdb re-called the 5' RACE reads with MiXCR, one entry per CDR3 protein. The sample includes approximately 1.5 million distinct CDR3 sequences, 35% to 45% seen only once; the top ten take around 4%. The sequenced material came from blood. These receptors all come from a woman aged 18-30 years in good health. CDR3s include the opening cysteine and the closing phenylalanine or tryptophan. D genes are given only for firm matches. Only part of the rows carry a size: once, few, many, or a class if the clone is expanded.

j_call	clone_size	v_call	d_call	cdr3_nt	cdr3_aa
TRBJ1-1	.	TRBV12-3/TRBV12-4	.	TGTGCCAGCAGTTTAGGTCACGGGAACACTGAAGCTTTCTTT	CASSLGHGNTEAFF
TRBJ2-1	.	TRBV7-8	.	TGTGCCAGCAGCTCCCCATTCGGGGAACCCTACAATGAGCAGTTCTTC	CASSSPFGEPYNEQFF
TRBJ2-7	.	TRBV11-2	TRBD1	TGTGCCAGCAGCTTATTGGGACAGGGAGGAAGGAACGAGCAGTACTTC	CASSLLGQGGRNEQYF
TRBJ2-2	.	TRBV12-3/TRBV12-4	.	TGTGCCAGCAGTTTTGCGGGGGCCAACGGGGAGCTGTTTTTT	CASSFAGANGELFF
TRBJ2-7	few	TRBV29-1	.	TGCAGCGTTGAGCTGGTGGGCACCACCAAGGCCTACGAGCAGTACTTC	CSVELVGTTKAYEQYF
TRBJ2-2	few	TRBV5-1	.	TGCGCCAGCAGCTTGGCCTCGACGCTTGGCACCGGGGAGCTGTTTTTT	CASSLASTLGTGELFF
TRBJ2-7	.	TRBV6-2/TRBV6-3	TRBD2	TGTGCCAGCAGCCTAACCCCCGGGACTAGCGGGACACCGAGCTCCTACGAGCAGTACTTC	CASSLTPGTSGTPSSYEQYF
TRBJ2-1	.	TRBV3-1	TRBD2	TGTGCCAGCAGTAAAGTGCGGGAGAGGGCTTCGAATGAGCAGTTATTC	CASSKVRERASNEQLF
TRBJ2-5	.	TRBV20-1	.	TGCAGTGCTCTAAAGGGCAGGGTTGGGGAGACCCAGTACTTC	CSALKGRVGETQYF
TRBJ2-1	once	TRBV6-1	.	TGTGCCAGCAACGGCCGAACAACCTACAATGAGCAGTTCTTC	CASNGRTTYNEQFF
TRBJ2-5	.	TRBV4-1	.	TGCGCCAGCAGCCAAGGATGGACCTCCCTTTACGAGCGGTACTTC	CASSQGWTSLYERYF
TRBJ2-3	.	TRBV27	.	TGTGCCAGCAGTTTCCGGCTAGCGACCTATGGGACAGATACGCAGTATTTT	CASSFRLATYGTDTQYF
TRBJ2-7	.	TRBV29-1	.	TGCAGCGTTGTGGGCAGGGGCTACGAGCAGTACTTC	CSVVGRGYEQYF
TRBJ2-3	few	TRBV4-1	.	TGCGCCAGCAGCCAAGATTGGGGGGCCGCAGATACGCAGTATTTT	CASSQDWGAADTQYF
TRBJ2-3	few	TRBV10-3	.	TGTGCCATCAGTGAGACGGGGAACACAAGGAATACGCAGTATTTT	CAISETGNTRNTQYF
TRBJ1-2	few	TRBV2	.	TGTGCCAGCCTCAGTCCCCTCGAGGATGGCTACACCTTC	CASLSPLEDGYTF
TRBJ1-5	.	TRBV28	.	TGTGCCAGCAGTCCACCCCAGGGGTGGCAGCCCCAGCATTTT	CASSPPQGWQPQHF
TRBJ2-1	.	TRBV20-1	TRBD2	TGCAGCTATCAGACTAGCGGGGGGTACAATGAGCAGTTCTTC	CSYQTSGGYNEQFF
TRBJ2-7	.	TRBV15	.	TGTGCCACCAGCAGCCGGGGTCCTTACGAGCAGTACTTC	CATSSRGPYEQYF
TRBJ2-1	few	TRBV6-2/TRBV6-3	.	TGTGCCAGCAACCTACGTGGTGCGACAATCCGTACGACCCGTTACAATGAGCAGTTCTTC	CASNLRGATIRTTRYNEQFF
TRBJ2-2	.	TRBV5-1	.	TGCGCCAGCAGCTTGGCCCCAACAAGAGGTACCGGGGAGCTGTTTTTT	CASSLAPTRGTGELFF
TRBJ2-1	.	TRBV5-6	.	TGTGCCAGCAGCTTTACGCATGTACAGTTCTTC	CASSFTHVQFF
TRBJ2-1	.	TRBV24-1	.	TGTGCCACCAGTGAGGCGGGACCGGGGGTCTACAATGAGCAGTTCTTC	CATSEAGPGVYNEQFF
TRBJ2-3	.	TRBV29-1	.	TGCAGCGTTGCGGGGGAGGCGGGCACAGATACGCAGTATTTT	CSVAGEAGTDTQYF
TRBJ2-5	.	TRBV7-6	.	TGTGCCAGCAGCTTATCCAGACAACTCAGGGCGCGGGAGACCCAGTACTTC	CASSLSRQLRARETQYF
TRBJ2-5	.	TRBV25-1	TRBD2	TGTGCCAGCAGTGAAGTAGCGGGAGAGACCCAGTACTTC	CASSEVAGETQYF
TRBJ2-1	.	TRBV29-1	TRBD2	TGCAGCGTTGAAAGGGACTACAGCTCCTACAATGAGCAGTTCTTC	CSVERDYSSYNEQFF
TRBJ2-1	.	TRBV29-1	.	TGCAGCGTTGTCGGGGCTTACAATGAGCAGTTCTTC	CSVVGAYNEQFF
TRBJ2-7	few	TRBV29-1	.	TGCAGCGCCTGGGGGATCTCCTACGAGCAGTACTTC	CSAWGISYEQYF
TRBJ1-6	.	TRBV12-3/TRBV12-4	.	TGTGCCAGCTCGGGGGCAGGGGTAGCTAATTCACCCCTCCACTTT	CASSGAGVANSPLHF
TRBJ2-1	.	TRBV18	.	TGTGCCAGCTCACCACTCTCCACCGGCAGTGAGCAGTTCTTC	CASSPLSTGSEQFF
TRBJ2-1	.	TRBV11-2	.	TGTGCCAGCAGCTTAGATCACGGCATCAATGAGCAGTTCTTC	CASSLDHGINEQFF
TRBJ2-4	few	TRBV7-9	.	TGTGCCAGCAGCTTAGCCGGGCGGAGGGCCGGGGAGCAGTACTTC	CASSLAGRRAGEQYF
TRBJ1-4	few	TRBV27	TRBD1	TGTGCCAGCACCCCGACAGGGGGAAGGGAAAAACTGTTTTTT	CASTPTGGREKLFF
TRBJ1-1	.	TRBV11-1	TRBD1	TGTGCCAGCAGCTTAGGGAACGTGGCAGGGGGGATGAACACTGAAGCTTTCTTT	CASSLGNVAGGMNTEAFF
TRBJ2-7	.	TRBV27	.	TGTGCCAGCAGGGGGGCCCAGAATTACAATGAGCAGTACTTC	CASRGAQNYNEQYF
TRBJ2-7	.	TRBV4-2	.	TGTGCCAGCAGCCAAGGAGACCAGGGACCCTTCTCCTACGAGCAGTACTTC	CASSQGDQGPFSYEQYF
TRBJ1-2	few	TRBV12-3/TRBV12-4	.	TGTGCCAGCGGGGATGCCGGGAATAACTATGGCTACACCTTC	CASGDAGNNYGYTF
TRBJ2-1	many	TRBV5-5	TRBD2	TGTGCCAGCAGCTTGGGAGCGGGAGGGCGCTCCTACAATGAGCAGTTCTTC	CASSLGAGGRSYNEQFF
TRBJ2-1	.	TRBV12-3/TRBV12-4	TRBD2	TGTGCCAGCAGGCGGAAAAAACTAGCGGGGGGGCCGCAGTTCTTC	CASRRKKLAGGPQFF
TRBJ2-1	.	TRBV27	TRBD2	TGTGCCAGCAGTTTATCGAGACTAGCGGGGGACTACAATGAGCAGTTCTTC	CASSLSRLAGDYNEQFF
TRBJ2-1	few	TRBV27	TRBD1	TGTGCCAGCAGTTCCTTGGGACAGGGTTTCTACAATGAGCAGTTCTTC	CASSSLGQGFYNEQFF
TRBJ1-6	few	TRBV7-3	.	TGTGCCAGCAGCTTACAGGGAGGCTCCTATAATTCACCCCTCCACTTT	CASSLQGGSYNSPLHF
TRBJ2-1	few	TRBV7-2	TRBD1	TGTGACAGCAGCTTATTAGGACAGGACTACAATGAGCAGTTCTTC	CDSSLLGQDYNEQFF
TRBJ1-2	.	TRBV27	TRBD1	TGTGCCAGCAGTCCAGACAGGGCTCCCCTCTATGGCTACACCTTC	CASSPDRAPLYGYTF